The clone carrying this TCR beta chain was counted once. Specified time point: pretreatment peripheral blood. Using immunoSEQ multiplex PCR, the repertoire was profiled, and TCRdb retains in-frame clones only, with some absent. The table shows approximately 90,000 clones, with around 87% occurring only once. Trimming took 1 base from V and 2 from J; bases not matched to a gene: 5. In germline, CDR1 is LNHDA, CDR2 SQIVND (reference sequence). The CDR3 runs 17 residues. The sample belongs to a study of PD-L1 blockade in urothelial cancer. The starting material was PBMCs, obtained around atezolizumab (anti-PD-L1) treatment. The clonotype originates from a man aged 55 to 70 with urothelial cancer. The rearrangement uses TRBV19 and TRBJ2-3; 11 bases are shared with TRBD2. The CDR3 loop reads CASSIGLTSGVTDTQYF. CDR3 nucleotides: TGTGCCAGTAGTATAGGCTTGACTAGCGGGGTCACAGATACGCAGTATTTT.